The 17 T cell receptor beta chains below were found in one sample sequenced in a study of PD-1 blockade in classical Hodgkin lymphoma. Generated by immunoSEQ multiplex PCR, the TCRdb table keeps only in-frame clones and is missing some. The data show about 26,000 clones, around 69% seen once. Each of the patients experienced relapse following autologous stem cell transplantation, and their brentuximab vedotin exposure differed. The sequenced sample was peripheral blood mononuclear cells (PBMCs), obtained before the second cycle of nivolumab. These receptors all stem from a human donor with classical Hodgkin lymphoma.

The chain's CDR3 is CASSFGFSGELFF. Written as DNA, the CDR3 is TGTGCCAGCAGCTTTGGCTTTAGCGGGGAGCTGTTTTTT. The V and J genes are TRBV11-3 and TRBJ2-2, with D uncertain. This CDR3 spans 13 amino acids. CDR1 is SGHNT, CDR2 YENEEA, per germline. V lost 3 bases, J lost 7 bases, and 9 bases lay in between.

This sequence joins TRBV25-1 and TRBJ1-2; 8 bases fit TRBD1. The germline V gene has CDR1 MGHDK and CDR2 SYGVNS. This CDR3 spans 14 amino acids. V gave up 3 bases and J gave up 9 bases; unmatched junction bases: 9. This chain's CDR3 is CASSEGDRLVSYTF. CDR3 nucleotides: TGTGCCAGCAGTGAGGGGGACAGGCTTGTTAGCTACACCTTC.

The sample holds a few counts of this clone. The chain links TRBV4-3 to TRBJ2-6; no clear D gene. Trimming removed 2 bases at V and 2 bases at J, with 7 bases between. Germline assignment: CDR1 LGHNA and CDR2 YSLEER. The CDR3 runs 15 residues. This CDR3 is CASSQMGTGANVLTF. DNA for the CDR3: TGCGCCAGCAGCCAAATGGGGACTGGGGCCAACGTCCTGACTTTC.

This sequence joins TRBV15 and TRBJ1-6, with 7 bases that match TRBD1. Germline V gives CDR1 LNHNV, CDR2 YYDKDF (reference sequence). The CDR3 loop spans 16 amino acids. V dropped 2 bases and J dropped 2; count of bases not matched to a gene: 3. This CDR3 is CATSRRQGTYNSPLHF. The DNA for the CDR3 is TGTGCCACCAGCAGACGACAGGGAACCTATAATTCACCCCTCCACTTT.

V is TRBV27 and J is TRBJ2-1; the D is unclear. Germline loops: CDR1 MNHEY, CDR2 SMNVEV (reference sequence). V dropped 5 bases and J dropped 0 bases, with 11 bases sitting between them. This CDR3 region has 15 residues. CDR3 protein: CASSINPSSYNEQFF. CDR3 DNA: TGTGCCAGCAGTATAAACCCAAGCTCCTACAATGAGCAGTTCTTC.

This chain links TRBV19 with TRBJ2-5, with 14 bases identical to TRBD2. Trimming removed 0 bases from V and 2 bases from J; junction bases left unmatched: 5. The CDR3 spans 18 residues. CDR1 LNHDA and CDR2 SQIVND come from the germline V gene (reference sequence). In DNA, the CDR3 is TGTGCCAGTAGTATAGATACCAGACTAGCGGGAGGGCAAGAGACCCAGTACTTC. Protein sequence: CASSIDTRLAGGQETQYF.

This clone was observed a handful of times. The CDR3 here is CASSLTKQGMDSYEQYF. In DNA, the CDR3 is TGCGCCAGCAGCTTGACTAAACAGGGGATGGACTCCTACGAGCAGTACTTC. The chain combines TRBV5-1 with TRBJ2-7; 7 bases are a match to TRBD1. The CDR3 contains 17 residues. Trimming removed 1 base from V and 0 bases from J; junction bases left unmatched: 10. In germline, CDR1 is SGHRS, CDR2 YFSETQ.

CDR3 region: CAISESDFRPQHF. Written as DNA, the CDR3 is TGTGCCATCAGTGAGTCTGACTTTCGGCCCCAGCATTTT. The chain joins TRBV10-3 to TRBJ1-5, with D uncertain. The CDR3 length is 13 residues. The V end was cut by 0 bases, the J end by 9 bases, with 9 bases between. Germline lookup yields CDR1 ENHRY and CDR2 SYGVKD.

This clone has only a few counts. The chain uses TRBV7-2 and TRBJ2-3, with D possibly TRBD1 on 6 matching bases. The CDR3 totals 14 residues. Germline V lookup: CDR1 SGHTA, CDR2 FQGNSA. Trimming removed 5 bases at V and 2 bases at J, with 11 bases between. The CDR3 spells CASSTGQPTDTQYF. The CDR3 DNA is TGTGCCAGCAGCACTGGACAGCCCACAGATACGCAGTATTTT.

The chain joins TRBV28 to TRBJ2-7, with D perhaps matching TRBD2 (5 bases). The V and J ends lost 5 bases and 2 bases respectively, with 16 bases between them. Germline CDR1 is MDHEN and CDR2 is SYDVKM. The CDR3 contains 15 residues. In DNA form, the CDR3 reads TGTGCCAGCAGTAAATGGGAGACGGCGACCTACGAGCAGTACTTC. Its protein product is CASSKWETATYEQYF. The variable domain in full, with the rest retrieved from reference TRBV28 and TRBJ2-7, is DVKVTQSSRYLVKRTGEKVFLECVQDMDHENMFWYRQDPGLGLRLIYFSYDVKMKEKGDIPEGYSVSREKKERFSLILESASTNQTSMYLCASSKWETATYEQYFGPGTRLTVT.

The chain uses TRBV14 and TRBJ2-7; D is possibly TRBD1 or TRBD2 (5 bases each). The germline V gene has CDR1 SGHDN and CDR2 FVKESK. The CDR3 loop spans 16 amino acids. The ends were cut back, 4 bases at V and 4 bases at J, with 20 bases in the middle. The CDR3 sequence is CASSLVAGRVGYEQYF. CDR3 bases: TGTGCCAGCAGCCTAGTGGCGGGCAGGGTGGGTTACGAGCAGTACTTC.

This clone appeared once. The rearrangement joins TRBV19 to TRBJ2-7; D is unclear. This CDR3 spans 15 amino acids. Looked up from germline, CDR1 is LNHDA and CDR2 is SQIVND (reference sequence). The V gene lost 0 bases and the J gene lost 3 bases, with 12 bases spanning the gap. CDR3 in amino acids: CASSIDTSPLYEQYF. As DNA, the CDR3 is TGTGCCAGTAGTATAGATACCAGTCCCCTCTACGAGCAGTACTTC.

This chain links TRBV5-8 with TRBJ2-3; D uncertain. The V and J ends lost 1 base and 5 bases respectively, with 2 bases between them. CDR1 and CDR2 (germline): SGHTS, YDEGEE. The CDR3 runs 11 residues. CDR3 residues: CASSLIDTQYF. CDR3 DNA: TGTGCCAGCAGCTTGATAGATACGCAGTATTTT.

The chain carries TRBV7-2 and TRBJ1-5; D might be TRBD1 (5 bases). The CDR3 loop spans 16 amino acids. Germline CDR1 and CDR2: SGHTA and FQGNSA. V lost 2 bases and J lost 2, with 13 bases in between. The CDR3 is CASSLPGPTGNQPQHF. In DNA, the CDR3 is TGTGCCAGCAGCTTACCCGGCCCGACAGGCAATCAGCCCCAGCATTTT.

The genes are TRBV7-2 and TRBJ2-1; D may match TRBD1 or TRBD2 (5 bases each). The CDR3 covers 15 residues. V gave up 5 bases and J gave up 3 bases, with 14 bases separating them. Germline V lookup: CDR1 SGHTA, CDR2 FQGNSA. This chain's CDR3 is CASSARDRSYNEQFF. CDR3 nucleotides: TGTGCCAGCAGCGCCCGGGACCGGAGCTACAATGAGCAGTTCTTC.

The chain is built from TRBV7-9 and TRBJ1-6; D is unresolved. Germline values: CDR1 SEHNR, CDR2 FQNEAQ (reference sequence). The CDR3 is 14 amino acids. V lost 1 base and J 4 bases, leaving 5 bases between the germline ends. The CDR3, as DNA: TGTGCCAGCAGCTTAGAACAGTATAATTCACCCCTCCACTTT. It yields the protein CASSLEQYNSPLHF.

This clone was seen only once. The rearrangement uses TRBV10-3 and TRBJ1-2; D is ambiguous. The germline V gene encodes CDR1 ENHRY and CDR2 SYGVKD. The CDR3 totals 15 residues. Trimming shortened V by 3 bases and J by 10 bases, and 21 bases separated the two germline ends. CDR3 protein: CAISEGSRARVDYTF. As DNA, the CDR3 is TGTGCCATCAGTGAAGGGAGTCGGGCGCGAGTTGACTACACCTTC.